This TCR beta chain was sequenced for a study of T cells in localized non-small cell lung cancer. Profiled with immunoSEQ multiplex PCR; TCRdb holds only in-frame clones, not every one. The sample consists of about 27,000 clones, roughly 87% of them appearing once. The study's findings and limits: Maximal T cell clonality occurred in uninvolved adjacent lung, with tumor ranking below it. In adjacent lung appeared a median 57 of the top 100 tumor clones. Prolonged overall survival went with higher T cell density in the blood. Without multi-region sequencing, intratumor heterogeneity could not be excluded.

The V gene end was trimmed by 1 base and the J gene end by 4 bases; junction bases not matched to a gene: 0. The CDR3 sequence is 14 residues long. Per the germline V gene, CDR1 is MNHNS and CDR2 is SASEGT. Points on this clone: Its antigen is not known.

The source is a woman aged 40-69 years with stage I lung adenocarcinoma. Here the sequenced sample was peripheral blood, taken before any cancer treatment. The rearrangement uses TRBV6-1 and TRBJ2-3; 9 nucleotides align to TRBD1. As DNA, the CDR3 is TGTGCCAGCAGTGAAGGACAGGGGGCAGATACGCAGTATTTT. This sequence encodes CASSEGQGADTQYF.